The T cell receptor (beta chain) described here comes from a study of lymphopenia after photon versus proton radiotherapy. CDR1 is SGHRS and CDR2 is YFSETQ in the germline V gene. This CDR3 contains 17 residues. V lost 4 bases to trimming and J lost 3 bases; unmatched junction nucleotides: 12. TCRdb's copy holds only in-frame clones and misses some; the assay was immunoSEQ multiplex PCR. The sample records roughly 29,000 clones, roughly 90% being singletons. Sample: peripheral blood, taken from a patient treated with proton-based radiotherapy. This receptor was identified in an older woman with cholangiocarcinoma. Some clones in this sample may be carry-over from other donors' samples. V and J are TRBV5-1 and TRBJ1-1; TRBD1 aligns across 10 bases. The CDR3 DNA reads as TGCGCCAGCAGCCAAGGGACAGGGGTCTTCAGGGACACTGAAGCTTTCTTT. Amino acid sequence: CASSQGTGVFRDTEAFF.